The rows below give T cell receptor beta chains drawn from one sample of a study of immune evolution from preneoplasia to lung adenocarcinoma. Using immunoSEQ multiplex PCR, the repertoire was profiled, and TCRdb retains in-frame clones only, with some absent. This sample has more than 4,000 clones, with 75% to 85% found just once. The material sequenced was FFPE invasive lung adenocarcinoma tissue. These TCRs come from a person aged 70 to 80 with invasive lung adenocarcinoma. Some clones in this sample may be carry-over from other donors' samples. Each CDR3 is given with its conserved first and last residue.

V: TRBV2
CDR3: CASSVHTGELFF

V: TRBV2
CDR3: CASSLQGTAIMNTEAFF

V: TRBV27
CDR3: CASSLLTSGRANEQFF

V: TRBV5-1
CDR3: CASSTGQGGGGELFF

V: TRBV7-8
CDR3: CASSLGEMGAGGSYNEQFF

V: TRBV4-1
CDR3: CASSHDREYHTIYF

V: TRBV9
CDR3: CASSVEGSYYEQYF

V: TRBV4-1
CDR3: CASSQNPGHDYEQYF

V: TRBV6-6
CDR3: CASSHPGQLSNEQFF

V: TRBV9
CDR3: CASEGRPSSGANVLTF

V: TRBV28
CDR3: CASSLGGRGETQYF

V: TRBV19
CDR3: CASSSDRRYGYTF

V: TRBV27
CDR3: CASSGRGVSTDTQYF

V: TRBV5-6
CDR3: CASSLTSWGWGENTEAFF

V: TRBV19
CDR3: CASTRPYRAINEKLFF

V: TRBV15
CDR3: CATSRGSFAGWYQETQYF

V: TRBV18
CDR3: CASSGGREPQHF

V: TRBV5-8
CDR3: CASSPYSRQGNTEAFF

V: TRBV7-6
CDR3: CASSLVGDTEAFF

V: TRBV27
CDR3: CASSSPRGGRGHEQYF

V: TRBV19
CDR3: CASRSGGRRKPQHF

V: TRBV30
CDR3: CAWSVQDRDNSPLHF

V: TRBV21-1
CDR3: CASKQSIPRGSPF